This paragraph reports one TCR beta chain. Antigen: not known. Germline loops: CDR1 SGHRS, CDR2 YFSETQ. V lost 2 bases, J lost 5 bases, and 13 bases lay in between. This CDR3 has 14 residues. TCRdb re-analysed the 5' RACE reads in MiXCR, keeping a single row per CDR3 protein. The table lists fewer than 500,000 distinct CDR3 sequences, 20% to 25% of them singletons. These data belong to a study of identical twins. Overall study results and limits: In cord blood, abundant beta clonotypes had fewer insertions; memory showed no trend.

The same data also went into a second study, on T cells expressing NK-cell markers. That paper adds: Repertoire data for TCR beta were derived from sorted T cells (CD3+CD56+NKG2C+, CD3+CD56+NKG2C- and CD3+CD56-NKG2C+). Seropositivity for HCMV was found in seven of the eight sequenced donors, with one seronegative.

The chain links TRBV5-1 to TRBJ2-5; no clear D. The sequence was collected from a woman between 18 and 30 years old in good health. Sequenced material: CD4+ T cells sorted from blood. The chain's CDR3 is CASSLGLVGETQYF. CDR3 nucleotide sequence: TGCGCCAGCAGCTTAGGGCTAGTCGGTGAGACCCAGTACTTC.